This is a list of T cell receptor beta chains from one sample in a study of T cell repertoires in cytomegalovirus infection. Each CDR3 protein is one row after TCRdb ran MiXCR on the reads. The data contain roughly 180,000 distinct CDR3 sequences, under 30% of them singletons. The sequenced sample was PBMCs. These receptors came from a human donor in good health (CMV status not recorded). Some clones in this sample may be carry-over from other donors' samples. Each CDR3 is given with its conserved first and last residue. Fields, in order: clone size, D gene, J gene, V gene, CDR3 DNA, CDR3 protein. A D gene is named only where the DNA matches it firmly. Clone size is given for some rows only: seen once, a few or many times, or a class if the clone is expanded.

>NA|NA|TRBJ2-7|TRBV28
TGTGCCAGCAGAGGCCCAGCCTACTACGAGCAGTACTTC
CASRGPAYYEQYF
>few|TRBD1|TRBJ2-2|TRBV20-1
TGCAGTGCTAGAGATCCCGGACAGGGGTTGGCCGGGGAGCTGTTTTTT
CSARDPGQGLAGELFF
>NA|NA|TRBJ1-2|TRBV4-2
TGTGCCAGCAGCCAAGATAAGGGGAGCGAAGATGGCTACACCTTC
CASSQDKGSEDGYTF
>many|TRBD1|TRBJ2-1|TRBV12-5
TGTGCTAGTGGTTTGGTCCGGGACAGTCCATACAATGAGCAGTTCTTC
CASGLVRDSPYNEQFF
>few|NA|TRBJ2-7|TRBV6-5
TGTGCCAGCAGTCCCTCAACCCGGGCCGGCTACGAGCAGTACTTC
CASSPSTRAGYEQYF
>few|NA|TRBJ2-2|TRBV12-3/TRBV12-4
TGTGCCAGCAGTTTATGGTTGTCTGAACATGGCGGGGAGCTGTTTTTT
CASSLWLSEHGGELFF
>many|TRBD2|TRBJ2-3|TRBV7-2
TGTGCCAGCAGCTCCCAGGGACTAGCGGGGGGTCGGGATACGCAGTATTTT
CASSSQGLAGGRDTQYF
>NA|NA|TRBJ2-5|TRBV28
TGTGCCAGCAGTCCGGTCTTCCAAGAGACCCAGTACTTC
CASSPVFQETQYF
>NA|NA|TRBJ2-5|TRBV7-8
TGTGCCAGCAGCCCCCTTCGGGTCCAAGAGACCCAGTACTTC
CASSPLRVQETQYF
>NA|NA|TRBJ1-2|TRBV25-1
TGTGCCAGCAGTGTCGAGGAAGGGTATGGCTACACCTTC
CASSVEEGYGYTF
>many|TRBD1|TRBJ2-2|TRBV7-2
TGTGCCAGCAGCAAGGGGGCAGGGGTTACCGGGGAGCTGTTTTTT
CASSKGAGVTGELFF
>many|NA|TRBJ2-7|TRBV7-2
TGTGCCAGCAGCCTAGGAGGGGGACCTACCTACGAGCAGTACTTC
CASSLGGGPTYEQYF
>few|NA|TRBJ1-4|TRBV12-3/TRBV12-4
TGTGCCAGCAGTATTCACAGGTCTACTAATGAAAAACTGTTTTTT
CASSIHRSTNEKLFF
>NA|NA|TRBJ2-1|TRBV5-4
TGTGCCAGCAGCTCCCAGACAGGGGAGGGCGATGAGCAGTTCTTC
CASSSQTGEGDEQFF
>NA|NA|TRBJ2-7|TRBV12-3/TRBV12-4
TGTGCCAGCAGGTACCCGGGCAAATCCTACGTGCAGTACTTC
CASRYPGKSYVQYF
>NA|NA|TRBJ1-1|TRBV29-1
TGCAGCGTTGCACAGAGACTGAACACTGAAGCTTTCTTT
CSVAQRLNTEAFF
>many|TRBD1|TRBJ1-5|TRBV7-8
TGTGCCAGCAGCTTAGCCCTCTCTCGCAGGGGGAATCAGCCCCAGCATTTT
CASSLALSRRGNQPQHF
>few|TRBD2|TRBJ2-2|TRBV5-1
TGCGCCAGCAGCTCCGGACTAGCGGGGGCCTTGAACACCGGGGAGCTGTTTTTT
CASSSGLAGALNTGELFF
>NA|TRBD1|TRBJ2-2|TRBV19
TGTGCCAGTAGAGACAGGGGGCGCCGGAACACCGGGGAGCTGTTTTTT
CASRDRGRRNTGELFF
>NA|NA|TRBJ1-2|TRBV7-2
TGTGCCAGTCAGGGAGGGGATCGAGGCTACACCTTC
CASQGGDRGYTF
>NA|TRBD1|TRBJ2-7|TRBV4-1
TGCGCCAGCAGCCAAGGGCCGGACAGGGTCTCCTACGAGCAGTACTTC
CASSQGPDRVSYEQYF
>NA|TRBD1|TRBJ2-7|TRBV19
TGTGCCAGTAGTCTCAACCCCCCCGGGACAGGTGTCGAGCAGTACTTC
CASSLNPPGTGVEQYF
>NA|NA|TRBJ2-7|TRBV7-6
TGTGCCAGCAGCTTAACGGGGTTCGAGCAGTACTTC
CASSLTGFEQYF
>NA|NA|TRBJ2-2|TRBV6-5
TGTGCCAGCAGTTATCTGAAGACAGTGAACACCGGGGAGCTGTTTTTT
CASSYLKTVNTGELFF
>NA|NA|TRBJ2-6|TRBV6-2/TRBV6-3
TGTGCCAGCAGGGCCGTGGGACCGACCTACTCTGGGGCCTACGTCCTGACTTTC
CASRAVGPTYSGAYVLTF
>NA|NA|TRBJ1-1|TRBV20-1
TGCAGTGCTAGAGATGGGCCAGGAGAAGCTTTCTTT
CSARDGPGEAFF
>few|NA|TRBJ1-1|TRBV19
TGTGCCAGTAGCTGGGGCCGAATGAACACTGAAGCTTTCTTT
CASSWGRMNTEAFF
>few|NA|TRBJ1-5|TRBV20-1
TGCAGTGCTAGAGATAGGGGGGCGGCCCAGCATTTT
CSARDRGAAQHF
>many|TRBD1|TRBJ2-3|TRBV7-6
TGTGCCAGCAGTCTGACAGGGGGCAGTAGAACAGATACGCAGTATTTT
CASSLTGGSRTDTQYF
>few|NA|TRBJ1-1|TRBV6-5
TGTGCCAGCAGCCCCACATCGAACACTGAAGCTTTCTTT
CASSPTSNTEAFF
>many|NA|TRBJ1-6|TRBV7-2
TGTGCCAGCAGCCAGGCGGTTGGCAATTCACCCCTCCACTTT
CASSQAVGNSPLHF
>few|TRBD1|TRBJ1-4|TRBV7-2
TGTGCCAGCAGCTTACAGGGGGCGGTTTTTCCTAATGAAAAACTGTTTTTT
CASSLQGAVFPNEKLFF
>few|NA|TRBJ2-7|TRBV7-8
TGTGCCAGCAGCTTATCTCACAGCTCCTACGAGCAGTACTTC
CASSLSHSSYEQYF
>many|NA|TRBJ2-7|TRBV7-8
TGTGCCAGCAGCCGCGAACAGGGCGGGGGCCATACCTACGAGCAGTACTTC
CASSREQGGGHTYEQYF
>NA|NA|TRBJ1-4|TRBV5-5
TGTGCCAGCAGCCCCGATGGGGGGATTCATGAAAAACTGTTTTTT
CASSPDGGIHEKLFF